Below, 22 T cell receptor beta chains from the same sample are listed, as sequenced in a study of PD-L1 blockade in urothelial cancer. Repertoires were generated with immunoSEQ multiplex PCR, while TCRdb's copy carries only in-frame clones and drops some. Here the sample spans 72,000 or so clones, about nine tenths being singletons. Sample time point: peripheral blood 6 weeks after treatment start. This sample comprised PBMCs, obtained around atezolizumab (anti-PD-L1) treatment. The receptors here all came from a man aged 60 to 75 with urothelial cancer.

The J gene is TRBJ1-4, the V gene TRBV10-3, with D unresolved. The CDR3 extends over 14 amino acids. Germline CDR1 ENHRY, CDR2 SYGVKD. V was clipped by 2 bases and J by 8 bases, with 12 bases between them. CDR3 sequence reads: CAISESFTQEKLFF. CDR3 coding DNA: TGTGCCATCAGTGAGAGCTTTACTCAAGAAAAACTGTTTTTT.

The CDR3 DNA reads TGCGCCAGCAGCTTGGACGTGGCGGGGGGAAAACGATGGCAAGAGACCCAGTACTTC. This gives the protein CASSLDVAGGKRWQETQYF. The chain links TRBV5-1 to TRBJ2-5; TRBD2 agrees at 8 bases. After removal of 0 bases from V and 2 bases from J, the junction contained 15 bases not matched to a gene. The CDR3 length is 19 residues. Germline assignment: CDR1 SGHRS and CDR2 YFSETQ. The variable domain in full, completed from reference TRBV5-1 and TRBJ2-5, reads KAGVTQTPRYLIKTRGQQVTLSCSPISGHRSVSWYQQTPGQGLQFLFEYFSETQRNKGNFPGRFSGRQFSNSRSEMNVSTLELGDSALYLCASSLDVAGGKRWQETQYFGPGTRLLVL.

The CDR3 loop is CASSAPRDNSYEQYF. CDR3 nucleotides: TGTGCCAGCAGCGCACCAAGGGACAACTCCTACGAGCAGTACTTC. V is TRBV7-9 and J is TRBJ2-7, with D maybe TRBD1 (6 bases). V dropped 5 bases and J dropped 0 bases, with 14 bases sitting between them. CDR1 and CDR2 from the germline V gene are SEHNR and FQNEAQ (reference sequence). This CDR3 region has 15 residues.

This chain links TRBV5-6 with TRBJ1-1; D may be TRBD1 (5 bases). Germline CDR1 is SGHDT and CDR2 is YYEEEE. The V gene lost 4 bases and the J gene lost 7 bases, with 11 bases spanning the gap. This CDR3 spans 12 amino acids. The CDR3 is CASSPGGGEAFF. The CDR3 DNA reads TGTGCCAGCAGCCCGGGGGGGGGTGAAGCTTTCTTT.

CDR3 region: CAWSLTGTASNQPQHF. As DNA, the CDR3 is TGTGCCTGGAGTCTGACCGGGACAGCTAGCAATCAGCCCCAGCATTTT. The V and J genes are TRBV30 and TRBJ1-5; TRBD1 matches at 7 bases. J was trimmed by 0 bases and V by 2 bases; bases with no gene match: 7. CDR1 and CDR2 (germline): GTSNPN, SVGIG (reference sequence). The CDR3 length is 16 residues.

The V call is TRBV5-6, the J call TRBJ2-2; D unresolved. Germline V CDR1 and CDR2: SGHDT, YYEEEE. The CDR3 totals 11 residues. The V and J ends lost 2 bases and 9 bases respectively, with 5 bases between them. The CDR3 reads CASSLSWELFF. CDR3 bases: TGTGCCAGCAGCTTATCCTGGGAGCTGTTTTTT. The complete variable domain, with remaining parts taken from reference TRBV5-6 and TRBJ2-2, reads DAGVTQSPTHLIKTRGQQVTLRCSPKSGHDTVSWYQQALGQGPQFIFQYYEEEERQRGNFPDRFSGHQFPNYSSELNVNALLLGDSALYLCASSLSWELFFGEGSRLTVL.

The gene calls are TRBV7-2 and TRBJ2-3; 11 bases match TRBD1. CDR1 is SGHTA, CDR2 FQGNSA, per germline. After removal of 0 bases from V and 3 bases from J, the junction contained 2 bases not matched to a gene. The CDR3 contains 16 residues. The CDR3 loop reads CASSLAGTGGTDTQYF. CDR3 sequence (DNA): TGTGCCAGCAGCTTAGCCGGGACAGGGGGAACAGATACGCAGTATTTT.

This chain uses TRBV6-6 with TRBJ2-1; perhaps TRBD2 as D (6 bases). Germline values: CDR1 MNHNY, CDR2 SVGAGI (reference sequence). The CDR3 is 14 residues long. Trimming shortened V by 5 bases and J by 4 bases, and 12 bases separated the two germline ends. The CDR3 sequence is CASSGAGFYNEQFF. CDR3 bases: TGTGCCAGCAGTGGAGCGGGTTTTTACAATGAGCAGTTCTTC.

The V and J genes are TRBV27 and TRBJ1-6, with D possibly TRBD1 on 5 matching bases. The length of the CDR3 is 16 residues. V lost 6 bases and J lost 7, with 19 bases in between. The V gene's germline CDR1 is MNHEY and CDR2 SMNVEV (reference sequence). CDR3 in amino acids: CASRALRGNRNSPLHF. Here the CDR3 DNA reads TGTGCCAGCAGGGCCCTTAGGGGCAATAGGAATTCACCCCTCCACTTT.

The chain combines TRBV27 with TRBJ2-2; D is possibly TRBD2 (6 bases). The germline gives CDR1 MNHEY, CDR2 SMNVEV (reference sequence). This CDR3 spans 15 amino acids. The V end lost 7 bases, the J end lost 8 bases, and 20 bases lay between the germline ends. CDR3 region: CASTPRSGAGGELFF. As DNA, the CDR3 is TGTGCCAGCACCCCCCGCAGCGGTGCGGGGGGGGAGCTGTTTTTT.

The CDR3 protein is CAWSASSGGALGQETQYF. The CDR3 nucleotides are TGTGCCTGGAGTGCTTCTAGCGGGGGGGCCTTGGGCCAAGAGACCCAGTACTTC. The genes are TRBV30 and TRBJ2-5, with 12 nucleotides matching TRBD2. The CDR3 extends over 18 amino acids. V lost 1 base to trimming and J lost 1 base; unmatched junction nucleotides: 10. From germline, CDR1 is GTSNPN and CDR2 SVGIG (reference sequence).

V gene TRBV19 combines with J gene TRBJ1-5; TRBD1 is a possible D gene (6 bases). Deletions cut 1 base from V and 1 base from J, with 11 bases between. CDR3 length: 16 amino acids. Looked up from germline, CDR1 is LNHDA and CDR2 is SQIVND (reference sequence). For the CDR3, the DNA is TGTGCCAGTAGTATAGTGGCGGGGGCAAGCAATCAGCCCCAGCATTTT. The encoded protein is CASSIVAGASNQPQHF.

The chain combines TRBV28 with TRBJ2-7, with 11 bases lining up with TRBD1. The CDR3 has 14 residues. Germline values: CDR1 MDHEN, CDR2 SYDVKM. J was trimmed by 3 bases and V by 3 bases; bases with no gene match: 1. The CDR3 region has the DNA TGTGCCAGCAGTTTCGGGACAGGGGGCTACGAGCAGTACTTC. It is translated as CASSFGTGGYEQYF.

The gene calls are TRBV2 and TRBJ1-5; no clear D gene. V was pared by 2 bases and J by 3 bases, with 11 bases between. The CDR3 totals 15 residues. The germline V gene encodes CDR1 SNHLY and CDR2 FYNNEI. In nucleotides, the CDR3 is TGTGCCAGCAGTGAATTTTGGCAGAACAATCAGCCCCAGCATTTT. It encodes CASSEFWQNNQPQHF.

The CDR3, as DNA: TGTGCCAGCCATTACGAGGGAAGTTACACTGAAGCTTTCTTT. It is translated as CASHYEGSYTEAFF. V and J are TRBV2 and TRBJ1-1; no definite D call. Looked up from germline, CDR1 is SNHLY and CDR2 is FYNNEI. Trimming shortened V by 8 bases and J by 3 bases, and 16 bases separated the two germline ends. This CDR3 has 14 amino acids.

This sequence joins TRBV5-1 and TRBJ2-2; D is unresolved. The CDR3 runs 14 residues. Germline V gene lookup returns CDR1 SGHRS and CDR2 YFSETQ. V gave up 4 bases and J gave up 0 bases, with 7 bases separating them. The CDR3 loop is CASSGPANTGELFF. The CDR3 region has the DNA TGCGCCAGCAGCGGGCCCGCGAACACCGGGGAGCTGTTTTTT.

The rearrangement uses TRBV5-6 and TRBJ2-7; the D gene is possibly TRBD1 (5 bases). The V gene's germline CDR1 is SGHDT and CDR2 YYEEEE. V lost 1 base and J 4 bases, leaving 12 bases between the germline ends. The CDR3 spans 14 residues. CDR3 amino acids: CASSLPGSSYEQYF. The CDR3 DNA sequence: TGTGCCAGCAGCTTGCCAGGGTCTTCGTACGAGCAGTACTTC.

The chain couples TRBV10-3 to TRBJ1-1; tentatively, D is TRBD1 (5 bases). The V and J ends lost 7 bases and 5 bases respectively, with 17 bases between them. The CDR3 extends over 14 amino acids. Germline CDR1 reads ENHRY; CDR2 reads SYGVKD. CDR3 coding DNA: TGTGCCATCAATCTCGGGGGTAGGGGAACTGAAGCTTTCTTT. Its protein product is CAINLGGRGTEAFF.

The chain is built from TRBV7-8 and TRBJ1-5, with TRBD1 as a possible D gene (5 bases). CDR1 is SGHVS and CDR2 is FQNEAQ in the germline V gene. The V and J ends lost 5 bases and 5 bases respectively, with 10 bases between them. The CDR3 is 13 amino acids. CDR3 loop: CASSLQQDQPQHF. For the CDR3, the DNA is TGTGCCAGCAGCCTCCAACAGGATCAGCCCCAGCATTTT.

This chain links TRBV4-2 with TRBJ2-1; the D gene is possibly TRBD1 (5 bases). The CDR3 consists of 15 residues. Trimming shortened V by 1 base and J by 4 bases, and 11 bases separated the two germline ends. Germline assignment: CDR1 LGHNA and CDR2 YNFKEQ. CDR3: CASSQGGRGYNEQFF. The CDR3 bases are TGTGCCAGCAGCCAAGGGGGCCGTGGGTACAATGAGCAGTTCTTC.

This chain joins TRBV28 and TRBJ1-2; possibly TRBD1 for D (6 bases). CDR3 length: 14 residues. V lost 6 bases to trimming and J lost 8 bases, with 19 bases between them. From germline, CDR1 is MDHEN and CDR2 SYDVKM. This CDR3 reads CASRPGVPSPGYTF. The CDR3 nucleotides read TGTGCCAGCAGACCAGGGGTCCCCTCTCCCGGCTACACCTTC.

V and J are TRBV28 and TRBJ1-1; 7 bases align to TRBD1. Germline CDR1 and CDR2: MDHEN and SYDVKM. J was trimmed by 1 base and V by 8 bases; bases with no gene match: 1. The CDR3 loop spans 12 amino acids. In nucleotides, the CDR3 is TGTGCCAGCCGGACAGGGAACACTGAAGCTTTCTTT. The encoded protein is CASRTGNTEAFF.